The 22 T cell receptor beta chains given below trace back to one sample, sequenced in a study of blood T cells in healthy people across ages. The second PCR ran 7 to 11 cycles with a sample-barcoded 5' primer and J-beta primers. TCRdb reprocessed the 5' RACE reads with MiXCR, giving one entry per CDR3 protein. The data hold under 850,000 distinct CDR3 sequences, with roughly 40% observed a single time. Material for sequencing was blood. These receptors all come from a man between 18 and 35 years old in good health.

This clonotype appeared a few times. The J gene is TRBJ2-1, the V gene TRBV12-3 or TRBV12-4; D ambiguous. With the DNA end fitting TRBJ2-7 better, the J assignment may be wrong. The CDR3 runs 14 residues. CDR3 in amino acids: CASSRPGSYNEQYF. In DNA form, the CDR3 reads TGTGCCAGCAGTCGCCCCGGCTCCTACAATGAGCAGTACTTC.

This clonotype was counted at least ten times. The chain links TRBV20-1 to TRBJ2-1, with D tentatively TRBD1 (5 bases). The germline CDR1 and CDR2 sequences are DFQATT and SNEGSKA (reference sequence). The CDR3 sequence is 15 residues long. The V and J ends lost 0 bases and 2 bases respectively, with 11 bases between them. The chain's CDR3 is CSARDTRVAYNEQFF. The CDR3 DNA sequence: TGCAGTGCTAGAGATACCAGGGTCGCCTACAATGAGCAGTTCTTC.

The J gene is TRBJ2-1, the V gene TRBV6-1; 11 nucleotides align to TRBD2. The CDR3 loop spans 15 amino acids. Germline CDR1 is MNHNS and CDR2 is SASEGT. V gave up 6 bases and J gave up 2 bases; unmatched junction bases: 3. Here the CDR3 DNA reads TGTGCCAGCAGGGTAGCGGGGGGGACCTACAATGAGCAGTTCTTC. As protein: CASRVAGGTYNEQFF.

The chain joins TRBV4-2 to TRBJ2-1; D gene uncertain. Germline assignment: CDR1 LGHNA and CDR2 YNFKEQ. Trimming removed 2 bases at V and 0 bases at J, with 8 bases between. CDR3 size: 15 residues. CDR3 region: CASSQSAISYNEQFF. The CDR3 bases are TGTGCCAGCAGCCAATCTGCAATCTCCTACAATGAGCAGTTCTTC.

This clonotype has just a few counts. DNA for the CDR3: TGTGCCAGCAGCTCCTGGGGACTAGCGGGGGGTGAAGATACGCAGTATTTT. Its translation: CASSSWGLAGGEDTQYF. V gene TRBV12-3 or TRBV12-4 combines with J gene TRBJ2-3; 15 bases map to TRBD2. After removal of 6 bases from V and 5 bases from J, the junction contained 9 bases not matched to a gene. The CDR3 contains 17 residues.

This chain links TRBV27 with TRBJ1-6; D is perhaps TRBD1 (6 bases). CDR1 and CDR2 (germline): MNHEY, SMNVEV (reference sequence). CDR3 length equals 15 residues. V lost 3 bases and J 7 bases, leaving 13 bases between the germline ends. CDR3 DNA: TGTGCCAGCAGTTTGTCTGGACAGTTCAATTCACCCCTCCACTTT. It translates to CASSLSGQFNSPLHF.

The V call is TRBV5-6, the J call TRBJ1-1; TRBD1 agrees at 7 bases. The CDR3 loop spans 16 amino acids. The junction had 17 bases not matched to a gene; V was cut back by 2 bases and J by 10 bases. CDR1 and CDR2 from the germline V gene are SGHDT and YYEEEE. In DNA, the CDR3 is TGTGCCAGCAGCTTCCGCACACGGGACAGCCTGACGGGAGCTTTCTTT. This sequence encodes CASSFRTRDSLTGAFF.

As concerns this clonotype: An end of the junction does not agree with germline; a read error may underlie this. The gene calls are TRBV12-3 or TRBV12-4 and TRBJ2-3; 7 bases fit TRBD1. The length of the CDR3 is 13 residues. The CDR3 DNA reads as TGTGCCAGCAGAGCAGGGGGACCAGATATGCAGTATTTT. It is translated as CASRAGGPDMQYF.

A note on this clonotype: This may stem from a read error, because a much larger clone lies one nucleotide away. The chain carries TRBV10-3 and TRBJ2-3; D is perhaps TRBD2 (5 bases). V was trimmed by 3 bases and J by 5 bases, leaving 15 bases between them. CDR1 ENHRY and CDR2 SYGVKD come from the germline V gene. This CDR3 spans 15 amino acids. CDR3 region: CAISDSAVSGDTQYF. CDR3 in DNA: TGTGCCATCAGTGACTCAGCGGTCTCAGGAGATACGCAGTATTTT.

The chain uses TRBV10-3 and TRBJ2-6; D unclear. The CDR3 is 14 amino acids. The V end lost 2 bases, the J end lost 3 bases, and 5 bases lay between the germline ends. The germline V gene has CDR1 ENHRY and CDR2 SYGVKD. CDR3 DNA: TGTGCCATCAGTGAGGGCGATGGGGCCAACGTCCTGACTTTC. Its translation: CAISEGDGANVLTF.

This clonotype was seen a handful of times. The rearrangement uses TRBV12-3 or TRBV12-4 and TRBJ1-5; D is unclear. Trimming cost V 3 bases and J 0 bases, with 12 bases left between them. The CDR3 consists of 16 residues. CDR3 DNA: TGTGCCAGCAGTTTTGTTGGGCAGATTAGCAATCAGCCCCAGCATTTT. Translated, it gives CASSFVGQISNQPQHF.

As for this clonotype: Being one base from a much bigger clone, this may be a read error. The CDR3: CASRIGAGAEEYTF. For the CDR3, the DNA is TGTGCCAGCAGGATTGGGGCAGGGGCTGAGGAATACACCTTC. The chain links TRBV12-3 or TRBV12-4 to TRBJ1-2; D possibly corresponds to TRBD1 (6 bases). CDR3 length equals 14 residues. Trimming removed 6 bases at V and 11 bases at J, with 22 bases between.

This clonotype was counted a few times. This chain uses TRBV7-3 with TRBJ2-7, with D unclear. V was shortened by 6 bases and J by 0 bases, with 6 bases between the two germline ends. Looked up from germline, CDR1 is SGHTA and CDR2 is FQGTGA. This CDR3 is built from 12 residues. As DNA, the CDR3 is TGTGCCAGCAGGTCAAGCTCCTACGAGCAGTACTTC. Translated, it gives CASRSSSYEQYF.

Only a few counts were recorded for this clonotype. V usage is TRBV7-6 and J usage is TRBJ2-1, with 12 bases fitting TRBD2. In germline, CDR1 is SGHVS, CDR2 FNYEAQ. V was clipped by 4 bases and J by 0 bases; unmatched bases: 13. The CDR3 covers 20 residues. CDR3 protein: CASSSLGLAGRSSSYNEQFF. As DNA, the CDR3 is TGTGCCAGCAGCTCCCTCGGACTAGCGGGGCGCTCGAGCTCCTACAATGAGCAGTTCTTC.

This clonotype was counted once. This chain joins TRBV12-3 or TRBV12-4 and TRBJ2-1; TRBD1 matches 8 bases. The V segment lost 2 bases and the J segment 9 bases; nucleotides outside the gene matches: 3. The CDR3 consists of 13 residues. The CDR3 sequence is CASSLNRGAEQFF. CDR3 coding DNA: TGTGCCAGCAGTTTAAACAGGGGGGCTGAGCAGTTCTTC.

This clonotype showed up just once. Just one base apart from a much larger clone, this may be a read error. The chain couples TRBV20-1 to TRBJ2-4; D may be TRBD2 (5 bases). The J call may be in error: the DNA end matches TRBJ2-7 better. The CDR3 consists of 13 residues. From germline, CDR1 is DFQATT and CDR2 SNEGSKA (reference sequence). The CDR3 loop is CSAIARTAYEQYF. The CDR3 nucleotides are TGCAGTGCCATAGCGAGGACCGCCTACGAGCAGTACTTC.

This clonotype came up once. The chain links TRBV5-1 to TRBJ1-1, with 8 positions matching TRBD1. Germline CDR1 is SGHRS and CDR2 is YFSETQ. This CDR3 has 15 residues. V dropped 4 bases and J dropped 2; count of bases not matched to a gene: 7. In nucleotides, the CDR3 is TGCGCCAGCAGCACAGACGGACAGGGTAACACTGAAGCTTTCTTT. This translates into CASSTDGQGNTEAFF. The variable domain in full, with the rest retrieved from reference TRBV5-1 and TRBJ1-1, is KAGVTQTPRYLIKTRGQQVTLSCSPISGHRSVSWYQQTPGQGLQFLFEYFSETQRNKGNFPGRFSGRQFSNSRSEMNVSTLELGDSALYLCASSTDGQGNTEAFFGQGTRLTVV.

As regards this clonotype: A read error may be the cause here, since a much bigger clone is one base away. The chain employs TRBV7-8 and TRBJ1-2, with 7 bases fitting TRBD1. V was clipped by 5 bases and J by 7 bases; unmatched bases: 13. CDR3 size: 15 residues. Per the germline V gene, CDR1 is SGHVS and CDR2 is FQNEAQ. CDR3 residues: CASSTSGQTTCGYTF. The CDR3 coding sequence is TGTGCCAGCAGCACCTCGGGACAGACCACCTGTGGCTACACCTTC.

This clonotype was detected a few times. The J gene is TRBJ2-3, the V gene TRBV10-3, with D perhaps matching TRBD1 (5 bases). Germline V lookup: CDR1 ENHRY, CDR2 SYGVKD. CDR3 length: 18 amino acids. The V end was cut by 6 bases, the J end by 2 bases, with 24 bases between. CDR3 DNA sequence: TGTGCCATCAGAGTTGGCAGGGCTCTCGGAACTCCCACAGATACGCAGTATTTT. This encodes CAIRVGRALGTPTDTQYF.

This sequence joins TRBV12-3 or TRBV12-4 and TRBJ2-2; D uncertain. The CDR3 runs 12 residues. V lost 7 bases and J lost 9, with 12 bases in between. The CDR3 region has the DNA TGTGCCAGCACCATAGGGCAAAGGGAGCTGTTTTTT. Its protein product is CASTIGQRELFF.

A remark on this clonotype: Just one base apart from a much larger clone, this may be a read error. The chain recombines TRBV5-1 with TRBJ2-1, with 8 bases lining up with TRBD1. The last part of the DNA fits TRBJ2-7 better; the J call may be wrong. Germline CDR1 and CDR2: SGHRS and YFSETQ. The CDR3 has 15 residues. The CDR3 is CASSTGQGSYNEQYF. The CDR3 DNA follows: TGCGCCAGCAGTACTGGACAGGGCTCCTACAATGAGCAGTACTTC.

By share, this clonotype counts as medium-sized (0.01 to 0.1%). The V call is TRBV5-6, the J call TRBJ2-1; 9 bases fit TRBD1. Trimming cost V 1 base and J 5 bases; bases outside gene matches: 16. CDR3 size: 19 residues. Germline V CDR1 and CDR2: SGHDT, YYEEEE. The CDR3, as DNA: TGTGCCAGCAGCTTGCCACAATCTAGGGACAGGGAAAGGCACAATGAGCAGTTCTTC. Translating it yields CASSLPQSRDRERHNEQFF. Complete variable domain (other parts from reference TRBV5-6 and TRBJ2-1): DAGVTQSPTHLIKTRGQQVTLRCSPKSGHDTVSWYQQALGQGPQFIFQYYEEEERQRGNFPDRFSGHQFPNYSSELNVNALLLGDSALYLCASSLPQSRDRERHNEQFFGPGTRLTVL.